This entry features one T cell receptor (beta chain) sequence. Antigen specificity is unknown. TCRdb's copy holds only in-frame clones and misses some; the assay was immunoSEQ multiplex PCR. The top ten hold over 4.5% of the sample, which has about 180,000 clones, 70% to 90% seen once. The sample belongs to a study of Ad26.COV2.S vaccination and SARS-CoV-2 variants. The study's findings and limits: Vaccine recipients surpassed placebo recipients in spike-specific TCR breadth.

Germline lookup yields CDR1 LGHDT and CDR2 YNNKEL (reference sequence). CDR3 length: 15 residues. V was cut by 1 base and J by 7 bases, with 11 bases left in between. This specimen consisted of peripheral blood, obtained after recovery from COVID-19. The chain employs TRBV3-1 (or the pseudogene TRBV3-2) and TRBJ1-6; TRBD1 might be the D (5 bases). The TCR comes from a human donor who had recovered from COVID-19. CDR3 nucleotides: TGTGCCAGCAGCCAAGTCCAGGGAGGGAATTCACCCCTCCACTTT. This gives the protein CASSQVQGGNSPLHF.